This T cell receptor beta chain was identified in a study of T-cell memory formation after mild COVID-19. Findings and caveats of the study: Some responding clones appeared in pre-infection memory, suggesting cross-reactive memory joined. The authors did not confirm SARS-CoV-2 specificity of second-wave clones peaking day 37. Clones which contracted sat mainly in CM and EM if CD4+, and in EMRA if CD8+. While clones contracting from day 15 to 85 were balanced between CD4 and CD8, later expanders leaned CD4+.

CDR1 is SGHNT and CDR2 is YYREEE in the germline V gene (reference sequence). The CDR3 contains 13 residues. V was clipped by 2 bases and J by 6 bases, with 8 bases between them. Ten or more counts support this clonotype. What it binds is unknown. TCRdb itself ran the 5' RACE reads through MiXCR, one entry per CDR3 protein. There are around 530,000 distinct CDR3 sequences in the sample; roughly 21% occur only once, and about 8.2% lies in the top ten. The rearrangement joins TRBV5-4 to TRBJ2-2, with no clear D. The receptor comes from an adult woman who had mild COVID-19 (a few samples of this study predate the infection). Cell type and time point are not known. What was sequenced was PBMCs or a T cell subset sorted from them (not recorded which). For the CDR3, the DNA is TGTGCCAGCAGCTTTCGGTTTGCCGGGGAGCTGTTTTTT. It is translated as CASSFRFAGELFF.